This TCR beta chain is drawn from a study of neurological immune-mediated disorders. This clonotype was seen repeatedly, ten times or more. Each CDR3 protein gets one entry after TCRdb re-called the 5' RACE reads with MiXCR. Seen here are 47,000 or so distinct CDR3 sequences, 9% to 10% observed once, and the top ten hold 1.5% to 2%. Time point denoted: longitudinal time-point 1 (baseline). Serving as healthy controls were blood bank volunteers based in Maryland, USA. From 2 million PBMCs stored at -80 C, the unsorted libraries were generated. Germline V gene sequence: CDR1 MGHDK, CDR2 SYGVNS. Trimming cost V 7 bases and J 7 bases; bases outside gene matches: 6. The CDR3 is 13 residues long.

The source material was PBMCs. The chain couples TRBV25-1 to TRBJ1-2, with 10 bases lining up with TRBD1. This TCR came from a middle-aged woman in good health. The CDR3, as DNA: TGTGCCAGCACACTGACAGGGGGCCGTGGCTACACCTTC. Translating it yields CASTLTGGRGYTF.